This T cell receptor (beta chain) is from a study of T cell repertoires in cytomegalovirus infection. TCRdb re-analysed the reads in MiXCR, keeping a single row per CDR3 protein. Of about 400,000 distinct CDR3 sequences in the sample, 18% were seen once. With 0 bases removed from V and 6 bases from J, the gap between germline ends came to 11 bases. The CDR3 contains 13 residues. CDR1 GTSNPN and CDR2 SVGIG come from the germline V gene (reference sequence). This clonotype has a count of ten or more. What it binds is not known. Findings of the study overall: CMV carriers having the relevant HLA were flagged by cumulative public TCR beta family frequency.

The chain recombines TRBV30 with TRBJ1-1; D is uncertain. The receptor was derived from a human donor in good health (CMV status not recorded). Some clones in this sample may be carry-over from other donors' samples. The sequenced sample was PBMCs. The CDR3: CAWSVGLEAEAFF. The CDR3 DNA is TGTGCCTGGAGTGTTGGGTTGGAAGCTGAAGCTTTCTTT.